The source of this T cell receptor (beta chain) is a study of T cells expressing NK-cell markers. Study summary: Each TCR beta repertoire originated in sorted T cells that were CD3+CD56+NKG2C+, CD3+CD56+NKG2C- or CD3+CD56-NKG2C+. The eight sequenced donors comprised seven who were HCMV-seropositive and one who was seronegative. Overall study findings and caveats: Also leading the CD3+CD56-NKG2C+ fraction in a handful of donors were these clonotypes.

For this clonotype: Its antigen is currently unknown.

The CDR3 totals 17 residues. The germline V gene has CDR1 SNHLY and CDR2 FYNNEI. Scientists made TCR beta cDNA using 5'RACE template switching with UMIs. TCRdb re-called the 5' RACE reads and gives one entry per CDR3 protein, without DNA. The sample holds about 550,000 distinct CDR3 sequences. The genes are TRBV2 and TRBJ2-1; TCRdb selects TRBD1, and the lack of DNA leaves this call unchecked. Sample: blood T cells: a sorted CD56 or NKG2C T cell subset, CD4+ or CD8+ T cells, or bulk PBMC T cells (not recorded which). This sequence was found in a man aged 18-30 years in good health. This CDR3 is CASSVDWDEPKGNEQFF.